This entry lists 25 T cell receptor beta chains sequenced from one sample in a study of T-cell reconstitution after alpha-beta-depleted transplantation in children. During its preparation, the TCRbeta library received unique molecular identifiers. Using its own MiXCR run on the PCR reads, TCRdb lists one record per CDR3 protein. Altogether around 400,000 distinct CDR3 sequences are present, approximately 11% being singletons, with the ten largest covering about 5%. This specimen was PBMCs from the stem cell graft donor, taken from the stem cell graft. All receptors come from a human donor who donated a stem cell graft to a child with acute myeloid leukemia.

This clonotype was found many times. DNA of the CDR3: TGTGCCAGCAGTTACTCGCCCACTAGCGGGATTTACAATGAGCAGTTCTTC. Translating gives CASSYSPTSGIYNEQFF. The chain recombines TRBV6-5 with TRBJ2-1; 10 bases are a match to TRBD2. Germline V gene sequence: CDR1 MNHEY, CDR2 SVGAGI. CDR3 size: 17 residues. The V segment lost 0 bases and the J segment 4 bases; nucleotides outside the gene matches: 6.

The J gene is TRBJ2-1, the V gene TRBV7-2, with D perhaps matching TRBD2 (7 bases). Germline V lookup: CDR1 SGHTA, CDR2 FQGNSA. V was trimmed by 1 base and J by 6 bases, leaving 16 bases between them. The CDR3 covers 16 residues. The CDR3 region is CASSLVAGGGSNEQFF. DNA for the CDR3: TGTGCCAGCAGCTTAGTTGCGGGCGGGGGCTCCAATGAGCAGTTCTTC.

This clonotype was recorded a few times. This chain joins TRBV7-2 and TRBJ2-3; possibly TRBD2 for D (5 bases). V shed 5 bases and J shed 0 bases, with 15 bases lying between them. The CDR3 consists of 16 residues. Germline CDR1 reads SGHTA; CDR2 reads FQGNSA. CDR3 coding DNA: TGTGCCAGCAGCGGAGTAGTGGGAGCGAGCACAGATACGCAGTATTTT. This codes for CASSGVVGASTDTQYF.

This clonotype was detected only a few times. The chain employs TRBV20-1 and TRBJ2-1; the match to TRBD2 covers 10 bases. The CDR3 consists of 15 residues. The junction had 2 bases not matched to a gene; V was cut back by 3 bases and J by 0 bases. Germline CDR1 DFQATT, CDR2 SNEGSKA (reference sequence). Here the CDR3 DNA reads TGCAGTGCTAGCCCTAGCGGGAGCTCCTACAATGAGCAGTTCTTC. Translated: CSASPSGSSYNEQFF.

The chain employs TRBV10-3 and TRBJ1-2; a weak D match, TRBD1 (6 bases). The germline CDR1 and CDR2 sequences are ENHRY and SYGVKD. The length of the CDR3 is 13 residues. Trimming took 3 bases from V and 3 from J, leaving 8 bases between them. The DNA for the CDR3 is TGTGCCATCAGTGACAGGGGTTACTATGGCTACACCTTC. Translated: CAISDRGYYGYTF.

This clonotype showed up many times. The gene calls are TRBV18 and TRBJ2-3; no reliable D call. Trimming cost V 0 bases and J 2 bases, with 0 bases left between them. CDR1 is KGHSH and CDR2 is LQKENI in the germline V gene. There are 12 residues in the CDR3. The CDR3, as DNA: TGTGCCAGCTCACCACCCACAGATACGCAGTATTTT. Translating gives CASSPPTDTQYF.

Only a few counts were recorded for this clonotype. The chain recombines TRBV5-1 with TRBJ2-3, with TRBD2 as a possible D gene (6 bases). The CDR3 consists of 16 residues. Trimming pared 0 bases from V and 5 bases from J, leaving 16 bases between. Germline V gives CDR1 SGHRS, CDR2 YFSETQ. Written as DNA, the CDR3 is TGCGCCAGCAGCTTGGATCCTCGCGGGGTCAGAGATACGCAGTATTTT. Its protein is CASSLDPRGVRDTQYF.

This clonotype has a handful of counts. In DNA, the CDR3 is TGTGCCAGCAATCCCGGGACAACGAACACCGGGGAGCTGTTTTTT. As protein: CASNPGTTNTGELFF. The chain is built from TRBV28 and TRBJ2-2, with D tentatively TRBD1 (6 bases). The CDR3 extends over 15 amino acids. Germline V gene data show CDR1 as MDHEN and CDR2 as SYDVKM. V was clipped by 7 bases and J by 0 bases, with 12 bases between them.

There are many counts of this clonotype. The CDR3 region has the DNA TGTGCCAGCAGCGCGGGGACAGCCTATGGCTACACCTTC. Translation: CASSAGTAYGYTF. The chain joins TRBV9 to TRBJ1-2; 7 positions match TRBD1. The CDR3 is 13 residues long. Trimming took 3 bases from V and 4 from J; bases not matched to a gene: 3. Germline V gene lookup returns CDR1 SGDLS and CDR2 YYNGEE.

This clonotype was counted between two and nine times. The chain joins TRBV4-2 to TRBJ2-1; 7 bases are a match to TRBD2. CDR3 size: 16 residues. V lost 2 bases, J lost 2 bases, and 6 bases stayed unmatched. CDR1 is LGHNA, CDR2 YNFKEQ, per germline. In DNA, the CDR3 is TGTGCCAGCAGCCAACGAAAGAGCGGGACCTACAATGAGCAGTTCTTC. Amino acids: CASSQRKSGTYNEQFF.

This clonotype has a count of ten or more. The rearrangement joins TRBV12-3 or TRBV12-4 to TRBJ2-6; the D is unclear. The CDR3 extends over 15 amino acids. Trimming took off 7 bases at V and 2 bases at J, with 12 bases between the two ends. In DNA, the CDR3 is TGTGCCAGCAATCCCCTTGGGCCTGGGGCCAACGTCCTGACTTTC. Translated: CASNPLGPGANVLTF.

CDR3 residues: CASSLWTSGSTDTQYF. CDR3 DNA: TGTGCCAGTAGTCTTTGGACTAGCGGGAGCACAGATACGCAGTATTTT. The V and J genes are TRBV19 and TRBJ2-3, with 11 bases matching TRBD2. Losses at the gene ends were 5 bases for V and 0 bases for J; bases not matched to a gene: 4. This CDR3 is built from 16 residues. Germline-derived CDR1 and CDR2 are LNHDA and SQIVND (reference sequence).

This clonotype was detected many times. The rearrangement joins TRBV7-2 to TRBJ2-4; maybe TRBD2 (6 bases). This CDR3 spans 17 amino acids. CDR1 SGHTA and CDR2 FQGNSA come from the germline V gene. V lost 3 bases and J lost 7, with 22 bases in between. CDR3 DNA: TGTGCCAGCAGCTTCGGTGGTAGCGGCGTTTTGGGGAACATTCAGTACTTC. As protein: CASSFGGSGVLGNIQYF.

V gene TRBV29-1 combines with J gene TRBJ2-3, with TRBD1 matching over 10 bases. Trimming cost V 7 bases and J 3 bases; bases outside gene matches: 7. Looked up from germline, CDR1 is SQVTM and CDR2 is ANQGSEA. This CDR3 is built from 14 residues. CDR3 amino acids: CSGTGTGDTDTQYF. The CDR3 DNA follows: TGCAGCGGGACCGGGACAGGGGATACAGATACGCAGTATTTT.

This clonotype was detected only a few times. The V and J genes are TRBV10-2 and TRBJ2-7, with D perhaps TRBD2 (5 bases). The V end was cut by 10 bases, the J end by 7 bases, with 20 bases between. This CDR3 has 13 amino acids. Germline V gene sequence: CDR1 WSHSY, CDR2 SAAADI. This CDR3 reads CATSRVPTEEQYF. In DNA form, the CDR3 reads TGCGCCACTTCGCGGGTCCCAACTGAAGAGCAGTACTTC.

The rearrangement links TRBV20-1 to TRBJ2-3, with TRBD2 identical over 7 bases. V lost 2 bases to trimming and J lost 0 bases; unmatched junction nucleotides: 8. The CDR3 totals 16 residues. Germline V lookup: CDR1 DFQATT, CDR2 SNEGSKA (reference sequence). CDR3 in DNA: TGCAGTGCTAGACCCTTGGGGCGGGGGAGCACAGATACGCAGTATTTT. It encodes CSARPLGRGSTDTQYF.

The chain's CDR3 is CASRPLPETSGSRGYNEQFF. As DNA, the CDR3 is TGTGCAAGTCGCCCTCTTCCCGAAACTAGCGGGAGCCGGGGGTACAATGAGCAGTTCTTC. The gene calls are TRBV12-2 and TRBJ2-1; the D call TRBD2 from the table was never checked on the DNA. TRBV12-2 is a known pseudogene. CDR3 length: 20 residues.

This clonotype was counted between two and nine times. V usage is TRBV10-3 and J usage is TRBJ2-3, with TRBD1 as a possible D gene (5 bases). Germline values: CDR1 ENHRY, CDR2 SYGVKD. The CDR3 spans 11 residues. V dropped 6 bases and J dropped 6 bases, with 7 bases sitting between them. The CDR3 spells CAISRQDTQYF. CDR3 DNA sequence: TGTGCCATCAGCCGACAGGATACGCAGTATTTT.

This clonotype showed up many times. Here the CDR3 reads CASSPGLAGSDEQFF. DNA of the CDR3: TGTGCCAGCAGTCCCGGACTAGCGGGCAGCGATGAGCAGTTCTTC. The chain employs TRBV6-1 and TRBJ2-1; TRBD2 matches 11 bases. Germline trimming cut 5 bases from V and 8 bases from J; bases unmatched to any gene: 8. CDR3 length: 15 residues. Germline V lookup: CDR1 MNHNS, CDR2 SASEGT.

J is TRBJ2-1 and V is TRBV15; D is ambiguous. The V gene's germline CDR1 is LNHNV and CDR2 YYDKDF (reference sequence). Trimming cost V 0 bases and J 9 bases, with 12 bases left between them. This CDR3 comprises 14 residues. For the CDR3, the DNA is TGTGCCACCAGCAGAGATAATCCAGTGGCTGAGCAGTTCTTC. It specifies CATSRDNPVAEQFF.

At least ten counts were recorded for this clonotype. The CDR3, as DNA: TGTGCCAGCAGTTTAAATTGGCTAGCGGGGGCCTCTGGGGCCAACGTCCTGACTTTC. This gives the protein CASSLNWLAGASGANVLTF. The V call is TRBV12-3 or TRBV12-4, the J call TRBJ2-6; TRBD2 agrees at 10 bases. V dropped 2 bases and J dropped 0; count of bases not matched to a gene: 7. This CDR3 is 19 amino acids long.

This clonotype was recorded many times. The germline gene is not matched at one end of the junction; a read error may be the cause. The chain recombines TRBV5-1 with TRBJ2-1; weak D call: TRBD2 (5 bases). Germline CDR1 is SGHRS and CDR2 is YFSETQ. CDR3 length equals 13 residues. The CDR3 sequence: CASSLTSYNEQFF. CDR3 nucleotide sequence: TGTGCCAGCAGCTTAACTAGCTACAATGAGCAGTTCTTC. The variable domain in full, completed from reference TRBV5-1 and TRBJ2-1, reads KAGVTQTPRYLIKTRGQQVTLSCSPISGHRSVSWYQQTPGQGLQFLFEYFSETQRNKGNFPGRFSGRQFSNSRSEMNVSTLELGDSALYLCASSLTSYNEQFFGPGTRLTVL.

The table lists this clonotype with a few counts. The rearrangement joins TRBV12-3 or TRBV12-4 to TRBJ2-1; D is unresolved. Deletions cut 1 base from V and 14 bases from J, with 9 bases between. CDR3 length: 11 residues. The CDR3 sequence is CASSLGWMEFF. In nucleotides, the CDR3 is TGTGCCAGCAGTTTAGGATGGATGGAGTTCTTC.

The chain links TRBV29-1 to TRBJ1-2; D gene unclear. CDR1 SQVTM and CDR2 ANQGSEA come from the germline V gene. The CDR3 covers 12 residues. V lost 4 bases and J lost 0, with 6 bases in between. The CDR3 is CSVGRANYGYTF. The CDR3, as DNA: TGCAGCGTTGGAAGAGCTAACTATGGCTACACCTTC.

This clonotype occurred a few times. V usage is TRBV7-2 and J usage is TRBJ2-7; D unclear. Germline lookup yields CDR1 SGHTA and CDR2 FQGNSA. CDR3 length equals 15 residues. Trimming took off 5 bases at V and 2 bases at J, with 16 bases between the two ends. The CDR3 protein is CASSLVRHWTYEQYF. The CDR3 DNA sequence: TGTGCCAGCAGCCTAGTGAGACATTGGACCTACGAGCAGTACTTC.